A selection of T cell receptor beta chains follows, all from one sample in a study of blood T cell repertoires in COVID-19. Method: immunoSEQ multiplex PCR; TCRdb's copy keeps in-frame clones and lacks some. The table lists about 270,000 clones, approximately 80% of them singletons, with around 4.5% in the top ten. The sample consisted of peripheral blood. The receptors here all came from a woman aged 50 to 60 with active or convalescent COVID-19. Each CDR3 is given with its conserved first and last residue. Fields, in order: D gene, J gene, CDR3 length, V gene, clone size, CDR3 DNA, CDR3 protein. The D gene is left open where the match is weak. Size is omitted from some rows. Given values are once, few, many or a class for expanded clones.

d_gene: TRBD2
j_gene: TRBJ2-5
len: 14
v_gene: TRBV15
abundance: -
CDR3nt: TGTGCCACCAGCAGAGGTATTAGCGGGGGAGATTATTACTTC
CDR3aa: CATSRGISGGDYYF

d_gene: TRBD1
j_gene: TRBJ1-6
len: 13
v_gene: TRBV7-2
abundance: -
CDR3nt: TGTGCCAGCAGCTTAGACAGGGGTTCACCCCTCCACTTT
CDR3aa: CASSLDRGSPLHF

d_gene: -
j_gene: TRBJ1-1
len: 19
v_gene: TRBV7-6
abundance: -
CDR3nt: TGTGCCAGCAGCTTAGCCTCGGGGGGGTTGGACAGTATGAACACTGAAGCTTTCTTT
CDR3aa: CASSLASGGLDSMNTEAFF

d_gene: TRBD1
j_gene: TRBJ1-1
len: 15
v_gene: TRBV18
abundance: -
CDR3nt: TGTGCCAGCTCACCTTCGGACAGGGCGGGCACTGAAGCTTTCTTT
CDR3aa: CASSPSDRAGTEAFF

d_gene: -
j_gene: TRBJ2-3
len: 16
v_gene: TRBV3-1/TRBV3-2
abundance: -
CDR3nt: TGTGCCAGCAGCCAAGCCGGTAGAAGCGATACAGATACGCAGTATTTT
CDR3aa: CASSQAGRSDTDTQYF

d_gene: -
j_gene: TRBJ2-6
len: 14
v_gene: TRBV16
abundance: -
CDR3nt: TGTGCCAGCAGCATACGGGCTGGGGCCAACGTCCTGACTTTC
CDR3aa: CASSIRAGANVLTF

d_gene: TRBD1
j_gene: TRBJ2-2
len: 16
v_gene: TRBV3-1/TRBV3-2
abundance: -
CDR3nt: TGTGCCAGCAGCCCTGGGACAGGGGCGAACACCGGGGAGCTGTTTTTT
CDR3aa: CASSPGTGANTGELFF

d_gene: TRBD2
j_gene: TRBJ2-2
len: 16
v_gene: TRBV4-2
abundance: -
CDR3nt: TGTGCCAGCAGCCAAGGGCTAGCGGGAGGGGTCGGGGAGCTGTTTTTT
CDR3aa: CASSQGLAGGVGELFF

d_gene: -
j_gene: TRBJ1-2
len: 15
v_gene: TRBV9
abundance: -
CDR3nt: TGTGCCAGCAGCGTAGAGGCAGGGATGAACTATGGCTACACCTTC
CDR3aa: CASSVEAGMNYGYTF

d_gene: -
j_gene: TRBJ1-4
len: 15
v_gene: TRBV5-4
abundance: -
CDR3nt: TGTGCCAGCAGCGTTGACTTTGCAACTAATGAAAAACTGTTTTTT
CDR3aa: CASSVDFATNEKLFF

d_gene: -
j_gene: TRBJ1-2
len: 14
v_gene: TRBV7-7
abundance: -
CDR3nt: TGTGCCAGCAGCCAGAAGACGGGGGTCTATGGCTACACCTTC
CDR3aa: CASSQKTGVYGYTF

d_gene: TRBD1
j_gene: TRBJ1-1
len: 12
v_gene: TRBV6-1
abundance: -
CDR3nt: TGTGCCAGCAGCCTAAACAGGGGAGAAGCTTTCTTT
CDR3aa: CASSLNRGEAFF

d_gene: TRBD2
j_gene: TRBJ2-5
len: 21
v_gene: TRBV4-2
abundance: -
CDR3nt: TGTGCCAGCAGCCAAGATCTCCGGCATCGATGGACTAGCGATTTCCAAGAGACCCAGTACTTC
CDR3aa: CASSQDLRHRWTSDFQETQYF

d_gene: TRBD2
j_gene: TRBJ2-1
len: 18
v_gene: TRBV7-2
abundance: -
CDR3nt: TGTGCCAGCAGCACTCCCCTGGGGAGCGGGAGGGCGTACAATGAGCAGTTCTTC
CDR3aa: CASSTPLGSGRAYNEQFF

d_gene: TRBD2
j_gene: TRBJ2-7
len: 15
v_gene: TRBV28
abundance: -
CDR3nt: TGTGCCAGCAGTTTAAGGAAGCGGGGCTCCTACGAGCAGTACTTC
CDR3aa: CASSLRKRGSYEQYF

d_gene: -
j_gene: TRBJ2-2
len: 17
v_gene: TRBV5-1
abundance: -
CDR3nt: TGCGCCAGCAGCTTAGGTCCCGGGTCGGGGAACACCGGGGAGCTGTTTTTT
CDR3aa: CASSLGPGSGNTGELFF

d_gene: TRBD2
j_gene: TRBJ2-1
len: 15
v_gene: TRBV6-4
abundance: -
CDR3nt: TGTGCCAGCAGCCGGAGAGCGGGAACTCAGAATGAGCAGTTCTTC
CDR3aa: CASSRRAGTQNEQFF

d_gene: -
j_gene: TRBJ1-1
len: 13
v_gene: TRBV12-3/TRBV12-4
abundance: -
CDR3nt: TGTGCCAGCAGTTTGGGGGGGAGCACTGAAGCTTTCTTT
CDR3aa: CASSLGGSTEAFF

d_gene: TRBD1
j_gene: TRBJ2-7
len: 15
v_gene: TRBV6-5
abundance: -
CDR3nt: TGTGCCAGCAGAGATTACAGGGGATCCCGCTACGAGCAGTACTTC
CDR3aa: CASRDYRGSRYEQYF

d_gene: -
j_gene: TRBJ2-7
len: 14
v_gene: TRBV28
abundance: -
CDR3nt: TGTGCCAGCAGTTTGCTAGGAGTTACCTACGAGCAGTACTTC
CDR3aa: CASSLLGVTYEQYF

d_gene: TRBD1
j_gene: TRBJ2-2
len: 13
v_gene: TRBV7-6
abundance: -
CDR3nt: TGTGCCAGCAGCTCGACAGGGAGCGGGGAGCTGTTTTTT
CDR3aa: CASSSTGSGELFF

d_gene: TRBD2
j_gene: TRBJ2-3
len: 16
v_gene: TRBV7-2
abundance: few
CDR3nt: TGTGCCAGCAGCTCGCTTGGGGGAGGGATAACAGATACGCAGTATTTT
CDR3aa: CASSSLGGGITDTQYF

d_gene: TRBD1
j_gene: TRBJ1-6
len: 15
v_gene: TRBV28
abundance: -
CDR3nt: TGTGCCAGCAGTTACGACAGGGGCCTTATTCCACCCCTCCACTTT
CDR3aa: CASSYDRGLIPPLHF